This record covers a single TCR beta chain. Its antigen is not identified. At one end, the junction sequence differs from germline, possibly due to a read error. The source of the sample is a study of T cell responses to AZD1222 COVID-19 vaccine. As for the study in general: Second-dose recipients at about 4 or about 12 weeks were treated as one pooled group.

Per germline, CDR1 SSHAT and CDR2 FNYEAQ (reference sequence). The CDR3 has 13 residues. Overall study results and limits: Distributed over spike, vaccine-associated CD4 TCRs predominated at 160-218 and 743-854. Epitopes outside B.1.351 and B.1.1.7 mutated regions reportedly drew nearly half of spike TCRs. Donor demographics were predominantly white British with a female majority; clonal diversity may be underestimated.

The method was immunoSEQ multiplex PCR; TCRdb's version includes in-frame clones alone and lacks a portion of them. The sample lists around 100,000 clones; about 86% were seen once. The receptor was derived from an adult in good health. This material consisted of peripheral blood, taken on day 0 of AZD1222 vaccination. The gene calls are TRBV7-7 and TRBJ1-3; D remains unclear. CDR3 protein: CASSLGSGNTIYF. CDR3 DNA: TGTGCTAGCAGCTTAGGATCCGGAAACACCATATATTTT.